Shown below are 8 T cell receptor beta chains from a single sample sequenced in a study of T-cell reconstitution after alpha-beta-depleted transplantation in children. The authors prepared the TCRbeta library with unique molecular identifiers. TCRdb independently ran MiXCR on the PCR reads; one entry per CDR3 protein. The sample has approximately 420,000 distinct CDR3 sequences, approximately 11% seen once. Source: PBMCs from the stem cell graft donor, taken from the stem cell graft. These receptors all stem from a human donor who donated a stem cell graft to a child with acute myeloid leukemia.

The table lists this clonotype with a few counts. The V gene is TRBV7-2, the J gene TRBJ2-7, with a tentative D call TRBD1 (5 bases). The V end was cut by 0 bases, the J end by 5 bases, with 14 bases between. Germline values: CDR1 SGHTA, CDR2 FQGNSA. CDR3 length equals 15 residues. The CDR3 spells CASSLAARAGDEQYF. The DNA of the CDR3 is TGTGCCAGCAGCTTAGCGGCCAGGGCAGGAGACGAGCAGTACTTC.

This clonotype was seen only a few times. The chain is built from TRBV25-1 and TRBJ1-2; D gene ambiguous. Trimming pared 0 bases from V and 3 bases from J, leaving 11 bases between. Looked up from germline, CDR1 is MGHDK and CDR2 is SYGVNS. CDR3 length: 15 residues. The CDR3 loop is CASSEYLGGHYGYTF. In DNA form, the CDR3 reads TGTGCCAGCAGTGAATATCTAGGCGGGCACTATGGCTACACCTTC.

This clonotype was found many times. The V gene is TRBV7-9, the J gene TRBJ2-7; TRBD2 matches 13 bases. CDR1 is SEHNR and CDR2 is FQNEAQ in the germline V gene (reference sequence). The trim removed 1 base at V and 3 bases at J, leaving 3 bases unmatched. CDR3 size: 16 residues. CDR3 coding DNA: TGTGCCAGCAGCTTAGGACTAGCGGGAGGTCTCTACGAGCAGTACTTC. Encoded protein: CASSLGLAGGLYEQYF.

This chain joins TRBV5-1 and TRBJ2-5; maybe TRBD1 (5 bases). The CDR3 extends over 14 amino acids. Germline lookup yields CDR1 SGHRS and CDR2 YFSETQ. V lost 6 bases and J 5 bases, leaving 17 bases between the germline ends. CDR3 residues: CASIFQGSVETQYF. The CDR3, as DNA: TGCGCCAGCATCTTTCAGGGTTCGGTGGAGACCCAGTACTTC.

This clonotype was observed a few times. The rearrangement uses TRBV5-6 and TRBJ2-3, with 9 bases lining up with TRBD2. V lost 0 bases and J lost 3; bases outside the gene matches: 2. The length of the CDR3 is 15 residues. Germline V gene lookup returns CDR1 SGHDT and CDR2 YYEEEE. This CDR3 reads CASSLDSGSTDTQYF. In DNA form, the CDR3 reads TGTGCCAGCAGCTTGGATAGCGGGAGTACAGATACGCAGTATTTT.

This clonotype was seen repeatedly, ten times or more. The CDR3 DNA sequence: TGCAGCGGAGAAACAGGGGTGGGAGAGACCCAGTACTTC. Protein: CSGETGVGETQYF. The chain has TRBV29-1 and TRBJ2-5; 7 nucleotides agree with TRBD1. This CDR3 has 13 residues. V shed 7 bases, J shed 4 bases, and the junction held 9 bases outside the gene matches. CDR1 and CDR2 from the germline V gene are SQVTM and ANQGSEA. Drawing the rest from reference TRBV29-1 and TRBJ2-5, the complete variable domain is SAVISQKPSRDICQRGTSLTIQCQVDSQVTMMFWYRQQPGQSLTLIATANQGSEATYESGFVIDKFPISRPNLTFSTLTVSNMSPEDSSIYLCSGETGVGETQYFGPGTRLLVL.

This clonotype was recorded at least ten times. The chain links TRBV20-1 to TRBJ2-1; TRBD2 agrees at 9 bases. Germline trimming cut 6 bases from V and 3 bases from J; bases unmatched to any gene: 9. Per the germline V gene, CDR1 is DFQATT and CDR2 is SNEGSKA (reference sequence). This CDR3 has 15 residues. The CDR3 bases are TGCAGTGCGACACCCCTAGCGGGGATCTACAATGAGCAGTTCTTC. This codes for CSATPLAGIYNEQFF.

This chain joins TRBV18 and TRBJ2-1, with a tentative D call TRBD1 (5 bases). Germline CDR1 and CDR2: KGHSH and LQKENI. Deletions cut 2 bases from V and 8 bases from J, with 7 bases between. The CDR3 sequence is 12 residues long. This CDR3 reads CASSPGADEQFF. Written as DNA, the CDR3 is TGTGCCAGCTCACCAGGGGCCGATGAGCAGTTCTTC. Together with reference TRBV18 and TRBJ2-1, the CDR3 gives the full variable domain: NAGVMQNPRHLVRRRGQEARLRCSPMKGHSHVYWYRQLPEEGLKFMVYLQKENIIDESGMPKERFSAEFPKEGPSILRIQQVVRGDSAAYFCASSPGADEQFFGPGTRLTVL.